One TCR beta chain is described in this entry. The antigen is undetermined. The V gene lost 0 bases and the J gene lost 8 bases, with 3 bases spanning the gap. This CDR3 has 11 amino acids. In replicate PCRs of unsorted PBMC, approximately 310 ng DNA, 30,000 or so T cell genomes, was used. In the authors' workflow: Filtering differed for immunoSEQ, which gave only junction sequences without quality scores. Data came from immunoSEQ multiplex PCR; TCRdb stores just in-frame clones and leaves some out. The V and J calls and clone size were taken over from that table, and D and trimming were inferred from the DNA. The table has around 500,000 clones, about 76% seen once. The entry originates in a study of shared clonotypes between healthy human individuals. General observations from the study: Tissue TCR repertoires likely differ from these blood-only repertoires. The represented genetic and exposure-history diversity was limited by the small number of donors.

Sequencing was carried out using PBMCs. The sequence was obtained from a woman between 40 and 50 years old in good health. Some clones in this sample may be carry-over from other donors' samples. J is TRBJ2-1 and V is TRBV5-3; no clear D gene. TRBV5-3 is an ORF, with its function uncertain. CDR3 residues: CARSLVYEQFF. The CDR3 nucleotides read TGTGCCAGAAGCTTGGTCTATGAGCAGTTCTTC.